This is a list of T cell receptor beta chains from one sample in a study of cytomegalovirus exposure and HLA in healthy donors. Sequenced by immunoSEQ multiplex PCR; TCRdb stores in-frame clones only, minus some. This sample carries about 130,000 clones, around 73% of them seen once, and the ten largest clones take 1.3% to 1.5%. Specimen: PBMCs. These receptors all stem from a female donor in good health and CMV-seronegative. CDR3s include the opening cysteine and the closing phenylalanine or tryptophan. D genes are given only for firm matches. Clone size, where shown, is once, few, many, or a class for clones that have expanded.

J gene: TRBJ2-5
clone size: NA
V gene: TRBV10-1
D gene: NA
CDR3 DNA: TGCGCCAGCAGCGACGACAGGCTCGAAGGAGAGACCCAGTACTTC
CDR3 protein: CASSDDRLEGETQYF

J gene: TRBJ2-2
clone size: NA
V gene: TRBV9
D gene: NA
CDR3 DNA: TGTGCCAGCAGCGTAGTCAGCGGGACCGGGGAGCTGTTTTTT
CDR3 protein: CASSVVSGTGELFF

J gene: TRBJ2-3
clone size: NA
V gene: TRBV28
D gene: TRBD2
CDR3 DNA: TGTGCCAGCAGCTCCTCGACTAGCGCTAGCACAGATACGCAGTATTTT
CDR3 protein: CASSSSTSASTDTQYF

J gene: TRBJ1-2
clone size: NA
V gene: TRBV7-8
D gene: TRBD1
CDR3 DNA: TGTGCCAGCAGCACCTACACAGGGGGCGGCTATGGCTACACCTTC
CDR3 protein: CASSTYTGGGYGYTF

J gene: TRBJ2-2
clone size: NA
V gene: TRBV6-6
D gene: NA
CDR3 DNA: TGTGCCAGCAAACCACCAGGGGACAACACCGGGGAGCTGTTTTTT
CDR3 protein: CASKPPGDNTGELFF

J gene: TRBJ2-1
clone size: NA
V gene: TRBV11-2
D gene: TRBD2
CDR3 DNA: TGTGCCAGCAGCTTAGTTTATACTAGCGGTTCCTACAATGAGCAGTTCTTC
CDR3 protein: CASSLVYTSGSYNEQFF

J gene: TRBJ2-3
clone size: NA
V gene: TRBV11-1
D gene: NA
CDR3 DNA: TGTGCCAGCAGCTTAGGGAGGCTGGATACGCAGTATTTT
CDR3 protein: CASSLGRLDTQYF

J gene: TRBJ1-5
clone size: NA
V gene: TRBV4-1
D gene: TRBD1
CDR3 DNA: TGCGCCAGCAGCCGGACACAGGGGGCGGGTCAGCCCCAGCATTTT
CDR3 protein: CASSRTQGAGQPQHF

J gene: TRBJ1-6
clone size: NA
V gene: TRBV4-3
D gene: NA
CDR3 DNA: TGCGCCAGCAGCCAAGATGAACAGGGAGATAATTCACCCCTCCACTTT
CDR3 protein: CASSQDEQGDNSPLHF

J gene: TRBJ2-1
clone size: few
V gene: TRBV4-3
D gene: TRBD2
CDR3 DNA: TGCGCCAGCAGCCTTGGACTAGCGGGAGGGCCAGGGGATGAGCAGTTCTTC
CDR3 protein: CASSLGLAGGPGDEQFF

J gene: TRBJ1-3
clone size: NA
V gene: TRBV5-1
D gene: NA
CDR3 DNA: TGCGCCAGCAGCTTGGTGACAGGCTCTGGAAACACCATATATTTT
CDR3 protein: CASSLVTGSGNTIYF

J gene: TRBJ2-3
clone size: NA
V gene: TRBV15
D gene: TRBD2
CDR3 DNA: TGTGCCACCAGCCCAGATCGAGGGACTAGCGGGCCCACAGATACGCAGTATTTT
CDR3 protein: CATSPDRGTSGPTDTQYF

J gene: TRBJ2-1
clone size: NA
V gene: TRBV6-5
D gene: TRBD2
CDR3 DNA: TGTGCCAACACGACTAGCGGCCACAATGAGCAGTTCTTC
CDR3 protein: CANTTSGHNEQFF

J gene: TRBJ2-7
clone size: NA
V gene: TRBV27
D gene: TRBD2
CDR3 DNA: TGTGCCAGCACAGGACTAGCGGGGTCCTACGAGCAGTACTTC
CDR3 protein: CASTGLAGSYEQYF

J gene: TRBJ1-5
clone size: NA
V gene: TRBV28
D gene: TRBD1
CDR3 DNA: TGTGCCAGCAGTTTCACCAGGGGGAGAATCGACAATCAGCCCCAGCATTTT
CDR3 protein: CASSFTRGRIDNQPQHF

J gene: TRBJ1-5
clone size: NA
V gene: TRBV6-6
D gene: TRBD1
CDR3 DNA: TGTGCCAGCAGTTACTATCAGGGGGATAATCAGCCCCAGCATTTT
CDR3 protein: CASSYYQGDNQPQHF

J gene: TRBJ1-5
clone size: NA
V gene: TRBV28
D gene: NA
CDR3 DNA: TGCGCCAGCGGCCAAGACAGCTCCGATCAGCCCCAGCATTTT
CDR3 protein: CASGQDSSDQPQHF

J gene: TRBJ1-1
clone size: NA
V gene: TRBV5-1
D gene: TRBD1
CDR3 DNA: TGCGCCAGCAGCTTAGGACAGGGTCGGGGGAACACTGAAGCTTTCTTT
CDR3 protein: CASSLGQGRGNTEAFF